This T cell receptor (beta chain) was found in a study of identifying expanded T cells in peripheral blood. Measured with immunoSEQ multiplex PCR; TCRdb has only the in-frame clones, and not every one. The top ten clones hold 5.5% to 6% of a sample with some 95,000 clones, roughly 86% of them seen once. General study results and limits: Variance in clone template counts between approximately two-week samples significantly increased with total template count across all healthy donors.

Healthy donors had no documented immune events, such as infections, while sampled. As regards this clone: The antigen is not known.

Germline V gene sequence: CDR1 ENHRY, CDR2 SYGVKD. Trimming at V came to 11 bases and at J to 4 bases, leaving 8 bases not matched to a gene. The CDR3 runs 13 residues. The source is a person between 18 and 75 years old in good health. This rearrangement joins TRBV10-3 to TRBJ1-1, with 9 nucleotides matching TRBD1. Source material: blood. The CDR3 sequence: CAAIQGAGTEAFF. CDR3 nucleotides: TGTGCCGCCATACAGGGGGCGGGCACTGAAGCTTTCTTT.